The 25 T cell receptor beta chains below all came from one sample that was sequenced in a study of blood T cells in healthy people across ages. Sample-barcoded 5' priming and a J-beta primer mix drove a second PCR of roughly 6 to 12 cycles. Each CDR3 protein gets one entry after TCRdb re-called the 5' RACE reads with MiXCR. The repertoire has under 950,000 distinct CDR3 sequences, around a fifth of them found once; the top ten carry less than 25%. Sequencing was done on a sample of blood. These receptors came from a man aged 70 or older in good health.

The chain combines TRBV7-8 with TRBJ2-5; TRBD2 agrees at 10 bases. CDR3 size: 17 residues. From germline, CDR1 is SGHVS and CDR2 FQNEAQ. With 1 base clipped from V and 2 bases from J, the junction kept 7 bases outside the gene matches. CDR3 region: CASSLGGVAGGQETQYF. The DNA of the CDR3 is TGTGCCAGCAGCTTAGGCGGTGTAGCGGGGGGACAAGAGACCCAGTACTTC. The full variable domain, rest sourced from reference TRBV7-8 and TRBJ2-5, is GAGVSQSPRYKVAKRGQDVALRCDPISGHVSLFWYQQALGQGPEFLTYFQNEAQLDKSGLPSDRFFAERPEGSVSTLKIQRTQQEDSAVYLCASSLGGVAGGQETQYFGPGTRLLVL.

This chain connects TRBV2 to TRBJ1-2, with 7 bases that match TRBD1. Losses at the gene ends were 6 bases for V and 4 bases for J; bases not matched to a gene: 5. Germline lookup yields CDR1 SNHLY and CDR2 FYNNEI. This CDR3 region has 13 residues. CDR3 region: CASRMTGIYGYTF. DNA for the CDR3: TGTGCCAGCAGGATGACAGGGATCTATGGCTACACCTTC.

The rearrangement uses TRBV6-1 and TRBJ1-1; D gene unclear. V lost 11 bases and J lost 0, with 10 bases in between. Germline assignment: CDR1 MNHNS and CDR2 SASEGT. This CDR3 comprises 12 residues. The CDR3 bases are TGTGCCGGGGAATCATTGAACACTGAAGCTTTCTTT. Translation gives CAGESLNTEAFF.

The CDR3 reads CASSEAPGVNEQFF. The CDR3 DNA reads TGTGCCAGCAGTGAAGCTCCAGGGGTCAATGAGCAGTTCTTC. The chain carries TRBV6-1 and TRBJ2-1; maybe TRBD1 (6 bases). The CDR3 length is 14 residues. V lost 0 bases and J lost 6, with 9 bases in between. Germline V CDR1 and CDR2: MNHNS, SASEGT.

This clonotype was detected a few times. The chain carries TRBV20-1 and TRBJ1-5; D may be TRBD1 (5 bases). Per germline, CDR1 DFQATT and CDR2 SNEGSKA (reference sequence). CDR3 size: 14 residues. Trimming removed 7 bases from V and 0 bases from J, with 13 bases in between. CDR3 in DNA: TGCAGTGGGGGGAGGGGACGTAGCAATCAGCCCCAGCATTTT. This sequence encodes CSGGRGRSNQPQHF.

The sample holds one count of this clonotype. The chain carries TRBV5-1 and TRBJ2-1; D perhaps matches TRBD1 (8 bases). Trimming cost V 0 bases and J 8 bases, with 15 bases left between them. CDR3 length: 15 residues. Germline lookup yields CDR1 SGHRS and CDR2 YFSETQ. The CDR3 DNA follows: TGCGCCAGCAGCTTGGCCACACAGGGGGGGGATGAGCAGTTCTTC. It is translated as CASSLATQGGDEQFF.

This clonotype showed up many times. This chain links TRBV7-9 with TRBJ2-3; D gene uncertain. This CDR3 spans 17 amino acids. Germline CDR1 SEHNR, CDR2 FQNEAQ (reference sequence). Trimming shortened V by 2 bases and J by 6 bases, and 21 bases separated the two germline ends. The CDR3 reads CASSLRTAVYTVDTQYF. CDR3 nucleotides: TGTGCCAGCAGCTTAAGGACCGCTGTGTACACAGTGGATACGCAGTATTTT.

There are a few counts of this clonotype. The chain uses TRBV7-2 and TRBJ1-2; no firm D call. Between the trimmed V and J ends, which lost 1 base and 4 bases, there was a span of 7 bases. This CDR3 has 13 amino acids. Germline loops: CDR1 SGHTA, CDR2 FQGNSA. CDR3 in DNA: TGTGCCAGCAGCTTAGGCAGATCCTATGGCTACACCTTC. The encoded protein is CASSLGRSYGYTF.

The chain couples TRBV3-1 to TRBJ2-3, with D possibly matching TRBD1 (6 bases). Trimming took 2 bases from V and 4 from J, leaving 10 bases between them. CDR1 is LGHDT, CDR2 YNNKEL, per germline (reference sequence). The CDR3 extends over 14 amino acids. The CDR3 bases are TGTGCCAGCAGCCAACACAGGGTCTCAGATACGCAGTATTTT. This encodes CASSQHRVSDTQYF.

The chain joins TRBV5-1 to TRBJ2-1; D gene unclear. Trimming cost V 0 bases and J 2 bases, with 15 bases left between them. CDR3 length equals 17 residues. The V gene's germline CDR1 is SGHRS and CDR2 YFSETQ. This CDR3 reads CASSLVMVTGPYNEQFF. CDR3 sequence (DNA): TGCGCCAGCAGCTTGGTCATGGTGACGGGCCCCTACAATGAGCAGTTCTTC.

V usage is TRBV24-1 and J usage is TRBJ2-6; D remains unclear. This CDR3 region has 13 residues. Looked up from germline, CDR1 is KGHDR and CDR2 is SFDVKD. The V end was cut by 7 bases, the J end by 0 bases, with 3 bases between. CDR3 DNA sequence: TGTGCCACCAGCTACTCTGGGGCCAACGTCCTGACTTTC. Its translation is CATSYSGANVLTF.

This clonotype showed up just a few times. This chain connects TRBV7-9 to TRBJ1-2, with 12 bases fitting TRBD1. The ends lost 2 bases at V and 6 bases at J; junction bases unmatched: 13. The CDR3 is 18 amino acids. Per the germline V gene, CDR1 is SEHNR and CDR2 is FQNEAQ (reference sequence). DNA of the CDR3: TGTGCCAGCAGCTTACCCAGGGGGACAGGGGGCGAAGTTCATGGCTACACCTTC. Amino acids: CASSLPRGTGGEVHGYTF.

This chain links TRBV4-1 with TRBJ2-3, with a tentative D call TRBD2 (5 bases). CDR3 length: 14 amino acids. Per the germline V gene, CDR1 is MGHRA and CDR2 is YSYEKL. CDR3 nucleotide sequence: TGCGCATCGGAAAAGCGGCAGTGGGCAGATACGCAGTATTTT. It specifies CASEKRQWADTQYF.

The chain links TRBV29-1 to TRBJ2-1, with 8 bases aligning to TRBD1. The end of the DNA aligns better with TRBJ2-5, so the J call may be wrong. Looked up from germline, CDR1 is SQVTM and CDR2 is ANQGSEA. The CDR3 consists of 13 residues. As DNA, the CDR3 is TGCAGCGAGGGGAATACAGGGGGAGAGACCCAGTACTTC. Residues: CSEGNTGGETQYF.

The CDR3 DNA reads TGTGCCAGCAGCCCCGGGACAGACAGTGCCGAGCAGTACTTC. It encodes CASSPGTDSAEQYF. The chain is built from TRBV6-2 or TRBV6-3 and TRBJ2-1, with TRBD1 matching over 7 bases. The J call is in doubt because the DNA end fits TRBJ2-7 better. CDR3 length: 14 amino acids. Germline lookup yields CDR1 MNHEY and CDR2 SVGEGT.

This clonotype was picked up a small number of times. The chain links TRBV7-2 to TRBJ2-1, with 9 bases identical to TRBD2. Germline CDR1 SGHTA, CDR2 FQGNSA. The CDR3 totals 15 residues. With 5 bases clipped from V and 9 bases from J, the junction kept 11 bases outside the gene matches. CDR3 sequence reads: CASSPGPAGGFEQFF. Written as DNA, the CDR3 is TGTGCCAGCAGCCCGGGACCAGCGGGAGGATTTGAGCAGTTCTTC.

This clonotype was detected ten times or more. The chain employs TRBV20-1 and TRBJ2-7, with D unresolved. The CDR3 loop spans 11 amino acids. Germline CDR1 and CDR2: DFQATT and SNEGSKA (reference sequence). V gave up 3 bases and J gave up 5 bases, with 8 bases separating them. The CDR3 nucleotides are TGCAGTGCTAGGAGCCCGAACGAGCAGTACTTC. It codes for CSARSPNEQYF.

The chain is built from TRBV5-1 and TRBJ2-1; 13 nucleotides match TRBD2. The last part of the DNA fits TRBJ2-7 better; the J call may be wrong. The germline V gene encodes CDR1 SGHRS and CDR2 YFSETQ. The length of the CDR3 is 17 residues. The CDR3 here is CASSGPGLAGPSYEQYF. In DNA form, the CDR3 reads TGCGCCAGCAGCGGTCCGGGACTAGCGGGGCCCTCCTACGAGCAGTACTTC.

This chain joins TRBV27 and TRBJ1-2; 8 nucleotides agree with TRBD1. The V and J ends lost 6 bases and 7 bases, in that order; junction bases with no gene match: 13. This CDR3 comprises 15 residues. CDR1 is MNHEY and CDR2 is SMNVEV in the germline V gene (reference sequence). Here the CDR3 reads CASSRQGAQSAGYTF. The CDR3 nucleotides are TGTGCCAGCAGCCGTCAGGGGGCGCAATCAGCTGGCTACACCTTC.

This clonotype was seen only a few times. The chain has TRBV20-1 and TRBJ2-4; no clear D gene. CDR3 length equals 18 residues. Germline CDR1 is DFQATT and CDR2 is SNEGSKA (reference sequence). Deletions cut 3 bases from V and 0 bases from J, with 21 bases between. Here the CDR3 reads CSASNGAFALKAKNIQYF. The CDR3 DNA reads TGCAGTGCTAGTAATGGCGCATTCGCCCTTAAAGCCAAAAACATTCAGTACTTC.

This clonotype was detected a few times. The chain links TRBV10-3 to TRBJ2-5; D may correspond to TRBD1 or TRBD2 (6 bases each). The end of the DNA aligns better with TRBJ2-7, so the J call may be wrong. The CDR3 runs to 13 residues. Germline CDR1 reads ENHRY; CDR2 reads SYGVKD. This chain's CDR3 is CAISENREVEQYV. The CDR3, as DNA: TGTGCCATCAGTGAAAACAGGGAGGTCGAGCAGTACGTC.

This chain joins TRBV20-1 and TRBJ1-2; D ambiguous. The CDR3 runs to 12 residues. The ends were cut back, 6 bases at V and 2 bases at J, with 10 bases in the middle. Germline V gene data show CDR1 as DFQATT and CDR2 as SNEGSKA (reference sequence). The CDR3 region is CSATRLNYGYTF. CDR3 in DNA: TGCAGTGCCACAAGATTAAACTATGGCTACACCTTC.

This chain uses TRBV24-1 with TRBJ1-4; 7 bases are shared with TRBD1. The germline V gene has CDR1 KGHDR and CDR2 SFDVKD. V was clipped by 6 bases and J by 2 bases; unmatched bases: 14. The CDR3 runs 18 residues. The CDR3 region is CATSPGGFPGQTNEKLFF. CDR3 nucleotides: TGTGCCACCAGTCCGGGGGGTTTTCCGGGACAGACTAATGAAAAACTGTTTTTT.

CDR3 nucleotides: TGTGCCAGCAGCCCACGGGGCGTAGTCTACAATGAGCAGTTCTTC. Its protein product is CASSPRGVVYNEQFF. The chain links TRBV3-1 to TRBJ2-1; D is perhaps TRBD1 or TRBD2 (5 bases each). Looked up from germline, CDR1 is LGHDT and CDR2 is YNNKEL (reference sequence). The V and J ends lost 4 bases and 3 bases respectively, with 13 bases between them. This CDR3 contains 15 residues.

The sample holds one count of this clonotype. No DNA is shown, since the ends of the CDR3 on it are uncertain; the CDR3 is the one TCRdb lists. This chain joins TRBV27 and TRBJ1-4; the table's TRBD1 call for D was not verified on the DNA. The CDR3 totals 16 residues, both ends included. Germline assignment: CDR1 MNHEY and CDR2 SMNVEV (reference sequence). CDR3 amino acids: CANSFGQGALGEKLFF.